The next 28 T cell receptor beta chains were all read from a single sample in a study of T cells in localized non-small cell lung cancer. TCRdb keeps only in-frame clones here, not all; method: immunoSEQ multiplex PCR. The sample yields over 25,000 clones, roughly nine tenths seen once. Here the sequenced sample was PBMCs, taken before any cancer treatment. These receptors were obtained from a man aged 35-69 years with stage II lung adenocarcinoma.

The chain is built from TRBV4-3 and TRBJ2-1; D might be TRBD1 (5 bases). This CDR3 comprises 16 residues. V shed 0 bases and J shed 8 bases, with 17 bases lying between them. Germline CDR1 and CDR2: LGHNA and YSLEER. The CDR3: CASSQDRTIAHYEQFF. The CDR3, as DNA: TGCGCCAGCAGCCAAGATAGGACAATCGCTCATTATGAGCAGTTCTTC.

This sequence joins TRBV6-5 and TRBJ2-5; TRBD2 matches 12 bases. With V trimmed by 6 bases and J by 5 bases, 7 bases remained unmatched. This CDR3 is built from 15 residues. Germline CDR1 reads MNHEY; CDR2 reads SVGAGI. The chain's CDR3 is CASRVGLAGGETQYF. The CDR3 DNA reads TGTGCCAGCAGGGTTGGGCTAGCGGGAGGGGAGACCCAGTACTTC.

This chain links TRBV28 with TRBJ1-1, with D possibly TRBD1 on 5 matching bases. Between the trimmed V and J ends, which lost 4 bases and 8 bases, there was a span of 17 bases. Germline loops: CDR1 MDHEN, CDR2 SYDVKM. There are 14 residues in the CDR3. The CDR3 here is CASSSTVWTQEAFF. As DNA, the CDR3 is TGTGCCAGCAGTTCTACCGTGTGGACACAGGAAGCTTTCTTT.

The rearrangement links TRBV7-8 to TRBJ1-5; the D gene is possibly TRBD1 (5 bases). With 7 bases removed from V and 2 bases from J, the gap between germline ends came to 18 bases. The germline V gene has CDR1 SGHVS and CDR2 FQNEAQ. The length of the CDR3 is 16 residues. The CDR3 protein is CASMLGAGHRNQPQHF. CDR3 DNA sequence: TGTGCCAGCATGCTTGGGGCAGGGCATCGCAATCAGCCCCAGCATTTT.

J is TRBJ1-2 and V is TRBV5-1; D is possibly TRBD1 (5 bases). V dropped 4 bases and J dropped 7 bases, with 20 bases sitting between them. The germline V gene has CDR1 SGHRS and CDR2 YFSETQ. CDR3 length: 15 residues. The CDR3 region is CASSPESDPGPGYTF. The CDR3 DNA follows: TGCGCCAGCAGCCCGGAATCGGACCCGGGGCCTGGCTACACCTTC.

The CDR3 DNA is TGCAGCGTTGAAGAGGACCTCGGGAGAAGCGAGACCCAGTACTTC. Translated, it gives CSVEEDLGRSETQYF. The gene calls are TRBV29-1 and TRBJ2-5; a weak D match, TRBD2 (6 bases). This CDR3 has 15 residues. V lost 0 bases, J lost 5 bases, and 16 bases lay in between. The germline V gene has CDR1 SQVTM and CDR2 ANQGSEA. Full variable domain (rest looked up from reference TRBV29-1 and TRBJ2-5): SAVISQKPSRDICQRGTSLTIQCQVDSQVTMMFWYRQQPGQSLTLIATANQGSEATYESGFVIDKFPISRPNLTFSTLTVSNMSPEDSSIYLCSVEEDLGRSETQYFGPGTRLLVL.

This rearrangement joins TRBV28 to TRBJ1-4, with a possible D match to TRBD1 (5 bases). Germline V gives CDR1 MDHEN, CDR2 SYDVKM. The CDR3 has 14 amino acids. The V and J ends lost 5 bases and 5 bases respectively, with 12 bases between them. DNA for the CDR3: TGTGCCAGCAGTCACCGGGGGAAGAATGAAAAACTGTTTTTT. It codes for CASSHRGKNEKLFF.

The V gene is TRBV2, the J gene TRBJ2-1; 14 nucleotides match TRBD2. This CDR3 is 16 amino acids long. V shed 3 bases and J 7 bases; nucleotides not matched to a gene: 5. Germline V gene data show CDR1 as SNHLY and CDR2 as FYNNEI. CDR3: CASSEIGTSGRNEQFF. In DNA form, the CDR3 reads TGTGCCAGCAGTGAGATCGGGACTAGCGGGAGAAATGAGCAGTTCTTC. The variable domain in full, with the rest retrieved from reference TRBV2 and TRBJ2-1, is EPEVTQTPSHQVTQMGQEVILRCVPISNHLYFYWYRQILGQKVEFLVSFYNNEISEKSEIFDDQFSVERPDGSNFTLKIRSTKLEDSAMYFCASSEIGTSGRNEQFFGPGTRLTVL.

The chain carries TRBV19 and TRBJ2-7; 7 bases align to TRBD1. This CDR3 has 15 amino acids. The germline V gene has CDR1 LNHDA and CDR2 SQIVND (reference sequence). J was trimmed by 4 bases and V by 4 bases; bases with no gene match: 10. This CDR3 reads CASSTSGQAVYEQYF. The CDR3 DNA reads as TGTGCCAGTAGTACTTCCGGACAGGCTGTATACGAGCAGTACTTC.

V is TRBV28 and J is TRBJ2-1; the match to TRBD2 covers 9 bases. This CDR3 spans 15 amino acids. Germline lookup yields CDR1 MDHEN and CDR2 SYDVKM. The V and J ends lost 4 bases and 7 bases, in that order; junction bases with no gene match: 8. CDR3: CASSYPGTSRNEQFF. The CDR3 DNA reads TGTGCCAGCAGTTACCCTGGGACTAGCCGAAATGAGCAGTTCTTC.

The chain carries TRBV28 and TRBJ1-3; D ambiguous. Germline V CDR1 and CDR2: MDHEN, SYDVKM. The CDR3 covers 18 residues. V was shortened by 3 bases and J by 0 bases, with 18 bases between the two germline ends. CDR3 sequence reads: CASSFSHGSPISGNTIYF. The CDR3 bases are TGTGCCAGCAGTTTTTCTCACGGATCTCCCATCTCTGGAAACACCATATATTTT.

CDR3 residues: CASSPTPWTGYEQYF. The CDR3 DNA sequence: TGCGCCAGCAGCCCAACACCATGGACCGGCTACGAGCAGTACTTC. The chain has TRBV5-1 and TRBJ2-7; no clear D gene. Germline V gene lookup returns CDR1 SGHRS and CDR2 YFSETQ. Trimming removed 4 bases from V and 3 bases from J, with 17 bases in between. This CDR3 is 15 amino acids long.

The chain couples TRBV7-2 to TRBJ2-2; D is ambiguous. With 5 bases removed from V and 6 bases from J, the gap between germline ends came to 10 bases. This CDR3 has 13 residues. Germline values: CDR1 SGHTA, CDR2 FQGNSA. The chain's CDR3 is CASSPLEAGELFF. CDR3 nucleotides: TGTGCCAGCAGCCCGCTTGAGGCCGGGGAGCTGTTTTTT.

V and J are TRBV19 and TRBJ1-1; D uncertain. The V gene lost 7 bases and the J gene lost 0 bases, with 21 bases spanning the gap. Germline loops: CDR1 LNHDA, CDR2 SQIVND (reference sequence). The CDR3 spans 17 residues. The CDR3: CASTYSRRDRMNTEAFF. The CDR3 region has the DNA TGTGCCAGTACTTATAGTCGGAGGGATCGGATGAACACTGAAGCTTTCTTT. The full variable domain, with the rest looked up from reference TRBV19 and TRBJ1-1, is DGGITQSPKYLFRKEGQNVTLSCEQNLNHDAMYWYRQDPGQGLRLIYYSQIVNDFQKGDIAEGYSVSREKKESFPLTVTSAQKNPTAFYLCASTYSRRDRMNTEAFFGQGTRLTVV.

This clone appeared once. This chain uses TRBV19 with TRBJ2-1; 10 bases fit TRBD1. The CDR3 has 17 residues. With 5 bases clipped from V and 5 bases from J, the junction kept 12 bases outside the gene matches. CDR1 is LNHDA, CDR2 SQIVND, per germline (reference sequence). This chain's CDR3 is CASSPPPGQGPHNEQFF. In DNA form, the CDR3 reads TGTGCCAGTAGTCCTCCCCCGGGACAGGGGCCCCACAATGAGCAGTTCTTC. The complete variable domain, with remaining parts taken from reference TRBV19 and TRBJ2-1, reads DGGITQSPKYLFRKEGQNVTLSCEQNLNHDAMYWYRQDPGQGLRLIYYSQIVNDFQKGDIAEGYSVSREKKESFPLTVTSAQKNPTAFYLCASSPPPGQGPHNEQFFGPGTRLTVL.

The chain employs TRBV18 and TRBJ1-5; D not certain. This CDR3 has 13 residues. Germline V gene data show CDR1 as KGHSH and CDR2 as LQKENI. With 2 bases removed from V and 4 bases from J, the gap between germline ends came to 6 bases. The CDR3 nucleotides read TGTGCCAGCTCACCATCACAAAATCAGCCCCAGCATTTT. Amino acids: CASSPSQNQPQHF.

The rearrangement links TRBV7-9 to TRBJ2-2; 9 nucleotides match TRBD1. V lost 7 bases, J lost 6 bases, and 9 bases stayed unmatched. The CDR3 sequence is 15 residues long. CDR1 is SEHNR and CDR2 is FQNEAQ in the germline V gene (reference sequence). The CDR3 DNA follows: TGTGCCAGCACCTCGGGACAGGGAGACGCCGGGGAGCTGTTTTTT. This encodes CASTSGQGDAGELFF.

The chain is built from TRBV10-1 and TRBJ2-5; tentatively, D is TRBD1 (5 bases). This CDR3 is 14 amino acids long. V was cut by 3 bases and J by 1 base, with 9 bases left in between. Germline CDR1 reads WNHNN; CDR2 reads SYGVQD (reference sequence). The DNA of the CDR3 is TGCGCCAGCAGTGAAACAGGAATCCAAGAGACCCAGTACTTC. Encoded protein: CASSETGIQETQYF.

This chain connects TRBV4-2 to TRBJ2-7, with a possible D match to TRBD1 (6 bases). The CDR3 length is 15 residues. Germline CDR1 is LGHNA and CDR2 is YNFKEQ. V lost 1 base, J lost 2 bases, and 12 bases lay in between. CDR3 sequence (DNA): TGTGCCAGCAGCCAAGCTGTACAGGGTACCTACGAGCAGTACTTC. As protein: CASSQAVQGTYEQYF.

The chain employs TRBV7-2 and TRBJ1-3, with D possibly TRBD1 on 5 matching bases. V was pared by 5 bases and J by 0 bases, with 11 bases between. There are 15 residues in the CDR3. Germline CDR1 reads SGHTA; CDR2 reads FQGNSA. The CDR3 reads CASSGDRPSGNTIYF. In DNA form, the CDR3 reads TGTGCCAGCAGCGGCGACAGACCCTCTGGAAACACCATATATTTT.

The chain recombines TRBV28 with TRBJ1-1, with a possible D match to TRBD1 (5 bases). The germline gives CDR1 MDHEN, CDR2 SYDVKM. This CDR3 has 15 residues. Trimming shortened V by 7 bases and J by 5 bases, and 20 bases separated the two germline ends. The CDR3: CASTPEDISATEAFF. CDR3 nucleotide sequence: TGTGCCAGCACTCCTGAGGACATCTCGGCGACTGAAGCTTTCTTT.

This chain links TRBV28 with TRBJ1-1; 8 nucleotides agree with TRBD1. This CDR3 spans 14 amino acids. The germline V gene encodes CDR1 MDHEN and CDR2 SYDVKM. Trimming at V came to 5 bases and at J to 3 bases, leaving 5 bases not matched to a gene. The DNA for the CDR3 is TGTGCCAGCAGTCAGAGACAGGGGTACACTGAAGCTTTCTTT. This translates into CASSQRQGYTEAFF.

The chain employs TRBV10-3 and TRBJ2-2, with D possibly TRBD2 on 5 matching bases. V lost 8 bases and J 0 bases, leaving 10 bases between the germline ends. The CDR3 runs 14 residues. CDR1 and CDR2 (germline): ENHRY, SYGVKD. The CDR3 DNA sequence: TGTGCCATCGCTGGACTGGCGAACACCGGGGAGCTGTTTTTT. Translated, it gives CAIAGLANTGELFF.

The chain uses TRBV5-1 and TRBJ1-3; tentatively, D is TRBD1 (5 bases). Trimming took 2 bases from V and 2 from J, leaving 11 bases between them. Germline-derived CDR1 and CDR2 are SGHRS and YFSETQ. The CDR3 spans 15 residues. The CDR3 region is CASSLNTGPGNTIYF. DNA of the CDR3: TGCGCCAGCAGCTTAAACACGGGGCCTGGAAACACCATATATTTT. Complete variable domain (other parts from reference TRBV5-1 and TRBJ1-3): KAGVTQTPRYLIKTRGQQVTLSCSPISGHRSVSWYQQTPGQGLQFLFEYFSETQRNKGNFPGRFSGRQFSNSRSEMNVSTLELGDSALYLCASSLNTGPGNTIYFGEGSWLTVV.

The rearrangement joins TRBV9 to TRBJ2-5, with 8 bases matching TRBD2. V lost 0 bases to trimming and J lost 1 base; unmatched junction nucleotides: 8. The germline gives CDR1 SGDLS, CDR2 YYNGEE. This CDR3 has 17 residues. CDR3 nucleotides: TGTGCCAGCAGCGTAGCTCCGGCGGGAGGAGTCCAAGAGACCCAGTACTTC. Its protein product is CASSVAPAGGVQETQYF.

This clone has only a few counts. The chain combines TRBV30 with TRBJ2-5; TRBD2 might be the D (6 bases). The CDR3 is made up of 15 amino acids. V was shortened by 0 bases and J by 4 bases, with 15 bases between the two germline ends. CDR1 and CDR2 (germline): GTSNPN, SVGIG (reference sequence). Written as DNA, the CDR3 is TGTGCCTGGAGTGTAAGCGGAGGGTGGATAGAGACCCAGTACTTC. It codes for CAWSVSGGWIETQYF.

This clone was seen only once. The chain carries TRBV19 and TRBJ2-2; 10 nucleotides match TRBD2. The ends lost 7 bases at V and 4 bases at J; junction bases unmatched: 9. Germline CDR1 LNHDA, CDR2 SQIVND (reference sequence). CDR3 size: 16 residues. CDR3 in amino acids: CASNRLAGDGTGELFF. In DNA form, the CDR3 reads TGTGCCAGTAATCGCCTAGCGGGAGACGGCACCGGGGAGCTGTTTTTT.

V is TRBV18 and J is TRBJ2-1, with a possible D match to TRBD2 (6 bases). The CDR3 has 14 residues. Looked up from germline, CDR1 is KGHSH and CDR2 is LQKENI. The V end was cut by 3 bases, the J end by 6 bases, with 12 bases between. CDR3 nucleotides: TGTGCCAGCTCACCGACTAGGCAGGGCAATGAGCAGTTCTTC. Its protein product is CASSPTRQGNEQFF.